One sample yielded the 29 T cell receptor beta chains listed below, sequenced in a study of control samples from healthy donors and cancer patients. Using immunoSEQ multiplex PCR, the repertoire was profiled, and TCRdb retains in-frame clones only, with some absent. This sample carries over 25,000 clones, 70% to 90% of them seen once, and the ten largest clones take 3% to 4%. Sequenced material: formalin-fixed, paraffin-embedded tissue. These receptors were taken from a female donor with melanoma.

The gene calls are TRBV29-1 and TRBJ1-2, with 9 bases matching TRBD1. There are 12 residues in the CDR3. Losses at the gene ends were 7 bases for V and 2 bases for J; bases not matched to a gene: 2. In germline, CDR1 is SQVTM, CDR2 ANQGSEA. CDR3 protein: CSGGQGNYGYTF. The CDR3 DNA reads as TGCAGCGGTGGACAGGGGAACTATGGCTACACCTTC.

The genes are TRBV27 and TRBJ2-1; D may be TRBD1 (5 bases). This CDR3 is 14 amino acids long. The V gene's germline CDR1 is MNHEY and CDR2 SMNVEV (reference sequence). V lost 5 bases and J lost 6, with 14 bases in between. The CDR3 DNA is TGTGCCAGCAGTCCCAGCTTAGGGGCCAATGAGCAGTTCTTC. Translating gives CASSPSLGANEQFF.

The chain recombines TRBV9 with TRBJ1-3, with D uncertain. This CDR3 has 15 amino acids. Germline CDR1 is SGDLS and CDR2 is YYNGEE. The V and J ends lost 2 bases and 0 bases respectively, with 9 bases between them. In DNA, the CDR3 is TGTGCCAGCAGCGTCCTTGACGGCTCTGGAAACACCATATATTTT. Its translation: CASSVLDGSGNTIYF.

CDR3: CASSRYTGELFF. CDR3 nucleotides: TGTGCCAGCAGCAGGTACACCGGGGAGCTGTTTTTT. The chain employs TRBV7-6 and TRBJ2-2; D gene ambiguous. Trimming pared 5 bases from V and 3 bases from J, leaving 4 bases between. The CDR3 has 12 residues. CDR1 and CDR2 (germline): SGHVS, FNYEAQ. The full variable domain, rest sourced from reference TRBV7-6 and TRBJ2-2, is GAGVSQSPRYKVTKRGQDVALRCDPISGHVSLYWYRQALGQGPEFLTYFNYEAQQDKSGLPNDRFSAERPEGSISTLTIQRTEQRDSAMYRCASSRYTGELFFGEGSRLTVL.

The gene calls are TRBV5-1 and TRBJ2-1; D gene unclear. The V gene lost 4 bases and the J gene lost 12 bases, with 14 bases spanning the gap. CDR3 length: 12 residues. Germline V gives CDR1 SGHRS, CDR2 YFSETQ. Here the CDR3 DNA reads TGCGCCAGCAGCGGCAACAAAGGTTCGCAGTTCTTC. It specifies CASSGNKGSQFF.

The chain carries TRBV28 and TRBJ1-1; D not resolved. The CDR3 is 13 amino acids. Trimming took 6 bases from V and 0 from J, leaving 8 bases between them. Germline V gives CDR1 MDHEN, CDR2 SYDVKM. The CDR3 DNA sequence: TGTGCCAGCAGGGAGGAGATGAACACTGAAGCTTTCTTT. Amino acid sequence: CASREEMNTEAFF.

The rearrangement links TRBV21-1 to TRBJ1-2; the table names TRBD1, a call not compared with the DNA. TRBV21-1 is a pseudogene. This CDR3 region has 12 residues. As DNA, the CDR3 is TGTGCCAGCAGCAAAAGGGGTCGGGGCTACACCTTC. Translating gives CASSKRGRGYTF.

The J gene is TRBJ1-5, the V gene TRBV7-2; D gene unclear. The CDR3 sequence is 14 residues long. Trimming pared 3 bases from V and 4 bases from J, leaving 10 bases between. Germline loops: CDR1 SGHTA, CDR2 FQGNSA. CDR3 in amino acids: CASSFLVGNQPQHF. CDR3 sequence (DNA): TGTGCCAGCAGCTTTTTGGTCGGGAATCAGCCCCAGCATTTT.

The chain carries TRBV29-1 and TRBJ2-2; D ambiguous. The CDR3 extends over 13 amino acids. Trimming left V 4 bases short and J 3 bases short, with 9 bases between. Germline CDR1 SQVTM, CDR2 ANQGSEA. The CDR3 DNA reads as TGCAGCGTTGCGCGCCCGCACACCGGGGAGCTGTTTTTT. Its translation is CSVARPHTGELFF.

Only a few counts were recorded for this clone. The rearrangement links TRBV30 to TRBJ2-5; D unresolved. V lost 2 bases and J 1 base, leaving 14 bases between the germline ends. The CDR3 is 15 amino acids. The germline CDR1 and CDR2 sequences are GTSNPN and SVGIG (reference sequence). CDR3 residues: CAWSSTSLPQETQYF. CDR3 nucleotides: TGTGCCTGGAGTAGTACGTCCCTCCCCCAAGAGACCCAGTACTTC.

This clone was seen once. The rearrangement joins TRBV5-4 to TRBJ2-1; 7 bases agree with TRBD2. Germline CDR1 is SGHNT and CDR2 is YYREEE (reference sequence). The V and J ends lost 2 bases and 6 bases, in that order; junction bases with no gene match: 2. The CDR3 is made up of 13 amino acids. The CDR3 region has the DNA TGTGCCAGCAGCTTAGCTAGCGGCAATGAGCAGTTCTTC. Translated: CASSLASGNEQFF.

The V and J genes are TRBV7-9 and TRBJ2-7, with D tentatively TRBD1 (6 bases). V lost 4 bases to trimming and J lost 4 bases, with 20 bases between them. In germline, CDR1 is SEHNR, CDR2 FQNEAQ (reference sequence). The CDR3 loop spans 16 amino acids. This CDR3 is CASSSPQEGGPYEQYF. In DNA, the CDR3 is TGTGCCAGCAGCTCCCCTCAGGAAGGGGGTCCGTACGAGCAGTACTTC.

The chain is built from TRBV14 and TRBJ2-1; D remains unclear. CDR3 length: 13 residues. V was trimmed by 4 bases and J by 2 bases, leaving 6 bases between them. Germline V lookup: CDR1 SGHDN, CDR2 FVKESK. The CDR3 sequence: CASSRGPYNEQFF. CDR3 nucleotide sequence: TGTGCCAGCAGCCGAGGACCCTACAATGAGCAGTTCTTC.

A word on this clone: Additional DNA sequences in this sample encode the identical CDR3. The chain joins TRBV5-1 to TRBJ1-3; D is unclear. The CDR3 has 16 residues. Deletions cut 4 bases from V and 4 bases from J, with 18 bases between. Germline CDR1 SGHRS, CDR2 YFSETQ. The CDR3 DNA reads as TGCGCCAGCAGCCGGACTGGAACCCAGAGAGGAAACACCATATATTTT. This translates into CASSRTGTQRGNTIYF. The entire variable domain, with the rest obtained from reference TRBV5-1 and TRBJ1-3, is as follows: KAGVTQTPRYLIKTRGQQVTLSCSPISGHRSVSWYQQTPGQGLQFLFEYFSETQRNKGNFPGRFSGRQFSNSRSEMNVSTLELGDSALYLCASSRTGTQRGNTIYFGEGSWLTVV.

The rearrangement uses TRBV27 and TRBJ1-4; D remains ambiguous. Germline V lookup: CDR1 MNHEY, CDR2 SMNVEV (reference sequence). The V and J ends lost 3 bases and 8 bases respectively, with 10 bases between them. CDR3 size: 13 residues. The CDR3 sequence: CASSLYHSEKLFF. DNA of the CDR3: TGTGCCAGCAGTTTGTATCACAGCGAAAAACTGTTTTTT.

The rearrangement uses TRBV4-2 and TRBJ2-7, with 10 bases lining up with TRBD2. Germline V gene sequence: CDR1 LGHNA, CDR2 YNFKEQ. Trimming at V came to 5 bases and at J to 3 bases, leaving 7 bases not matched to a gene. This CDR3 contains 15 residues. CDR3 bases: TGTGCCAGCAGCGTACTAGCGGGAACGGACTACGAGCAGTACTTC. This encodes CASSVLAGTDYEQYF.

V is TRBV7-2 and J is TRBJ1-2, with TRBD1 matching over 8 bases. V trimming: 5 bases; J trimming: 4 bases; junction bases outside the gene matches: 18. This CDR3 contains 18 residues. Germline CDR1 and CDR2: SGHTA and FQGNSA. This CDR3 is CASSQIRPSGGRFYGYTF. In nucleotides, the CDR3 is TGTGCCAGCAGCCAAATCCGTCCGTCAGGGGGCCGATTCTATGGCTACACCTTC.

This chain uses TRBV6-6 with TRBJ1-2; D call uncertain. The CDR3 runs 11 residues. V lost 1 base and J lost 5, with 2 bases in between. Germline CDR1 is MNHNY and CDR2 is SVGAGI (reference sequence). CDR3 DNA: TGTGCCAGCAGTTACTTATATGGCTACACCTTC. It is translated as CASSYLYGYTF.

The rearrangement joins TRBV3-1 (or the pseudogene TRBV3-2) to TRBJ1-5, with TRBD1 identical over 7 bases. V was pared by 3 bases and J by 0 bases, with 11 bases of the junction left unmatched. The CDR3 runs 18 residues. CDR1 and CDR2 (germline): LGHDT, YNNKEL (reference sequence). The CDR3 DNA reads as TGTGCCAGCAGCCAGGAGGGGGCGTTTGATCGTAGCAATCAGCCCCAGCATTTT. Its translation is CASSQEGAFDRSNQPQHF.

This rearrangement joins TRBV6-6 to TRBJ2-1, with D tentatively TRBD2 (5 bases). The germline gives CDR1 MNHNY, CDR2 SVGAGI (reference sequence). Trimming removed 7 bases from V and 8 bases from J, with 15 bases in between. The CDR3 runs 13 residues. The chain's CDR3 is CASTVEGSYEQFF. The CDR3 DNA follows: TGTGCCAGCACCGTCGAGGGATCTTATGAGCAGTTCTTC.

The chain employs TRBV11-2 and TRBJ2-1, with TRBD1 matching 7 bases. Germline CDR1 and CDR2: SGHAT and FQNNGV. Losses at the gene ends were 7 bases for V and 4 bases for J; bases not matched to a gene: 4. The CDR3 has 13 amino acids. The CDR3 DNA follows: TGTGCCAGCACGAACAGGGGATACAATGAGCAGTTCTTC. Its protein is CASTNRGYNEQFF.

V usage is TRBV18 and J usage is TRBJ2-5; 11 nucleotides align to TRBD1. Germline CDR1 reads KGHSH; CDR2 reads LQKENI. This CDR3 has 15 residues. Trimming cost V 3 bases and J 5 bases; bases outside gene matches: 5. The CDR3 sequence is CASSPDRGRWETQYF. Written as DNA, the CDR3 is TGTGCCAGCTCACCGGACAGGGGGCGATGGGAGACCCAGTACTTC.

This clone was counted once. V gene TRBV15 combines with J gene TRBJ2-2; D is unclear. The V gene lost 1 base and the J gene lost 9 bases, with 9 bases spanning the gap. The germline CDR1 and CDR2 sequences are LNHNV and YYDKDF (reference sequence). This CDR3 spans 13 amino acids. The CDR3 nucleotides are TGTGCCACCAGCAGAGGGTATTACCGGGAGCTGTTTTTT. Translation: CATSRGYYRELFF.

A note on this clone: Other DNA sequences in the same sample also yield this CDR3. This chain joins TRBV9 and TRBJ2-5, with D possibly being TRBD2 (5 bases). The CDR3 contains 16 residues. The germline gives CDR1 SGDLS, CDR2 YYNGEE. Trimming pared 3 bases from V and 1 base from J, leaving 16 bases between. The CDR3 bases are TGTGCCAGCAGCGAGTCCACCGGGGTGACCCAAGAGACCCAGTACTTC. This sequence encodes CASSESTGVTQETQYF.

This sequence joins TRBV11-1 and TRBJ1-1; 7 bases match TRBD1. The CDR3 has 15 amino acids. In germline, CDR1 is SGHAT, CDR2 FQDESV (reference sequence). J was trimmed by 1 base and V by 1 base; bases with no gene match: 3. The CDR3 region has the DNA TGTGCCAGCAGCTTAGGGAGACAGGGGAACACTGAAGCTTTCTTT. Protein product: CASSLGRQGNTEAFF.

The chain combines TRBV25-1 with TRBJ1-3, with TRBD1 matching 7 bases. Trimming removed 0 bases from V and 4 bases from J; junction bases left unmatched: 6. CDR1 is MGHDK and CDR2 is SYGVNS in the germline V gene. CDR3 length equals 16 residues. The CDR3 DNA reads TGTGCCAGCAGTGAATATTCAGGGGGAGGAGGAAACACCATATATTTT. This sequence encodes CASSEYSGGGGNTIYF.

Here the CDR3 DNA reads TGTGCCATCAGTGAGTCAGAGGGGGGCAACTATGGCTACACCTTC. The encoded protein is CAISESEGGNYGYTF. The chain uses TRBV10-3 and TRBJ1-2; tentative D call: TRBD1 (6 bases). CDR1 and CDR2 from the germline V gene are ENHRY and SYGVKD. The CDR3 is 15 residues long. V dropped 0 bases and J dropped 2 bases, with 10 bases sitting between them.

The V and J genes are TRBV21-1 and TRBJ2-4; the table's TRBD1 call for D was not verified on the DNA. TRBV21-1 is designated a pseudogene. This CDR3 spans 18 amino acids. Written as DNA, the CDR3 is TGTGCCAGCAGCATGCTTGGGGACATCATTTCTTCCAAAAACATTCAGTACTTC. It is translated as CASSMLGDIISSKNIQYF.

The rearrangement uses TRBV7-2 and TRBJ2-5; D is unclear. V shed 5 bases and J shed 0 bases, with 13 bases lying between them. CDR1 is SGHTA, CDR2 FQGNSA, per germline. CDR3 length equals 15 residues. As DNA, the CDR3 is TGTGCCAGCAGCCCCGGTCTGGCGTACCAAGAGACCCAGTACTTC. Protein: CASSPGLAYQETQYF.